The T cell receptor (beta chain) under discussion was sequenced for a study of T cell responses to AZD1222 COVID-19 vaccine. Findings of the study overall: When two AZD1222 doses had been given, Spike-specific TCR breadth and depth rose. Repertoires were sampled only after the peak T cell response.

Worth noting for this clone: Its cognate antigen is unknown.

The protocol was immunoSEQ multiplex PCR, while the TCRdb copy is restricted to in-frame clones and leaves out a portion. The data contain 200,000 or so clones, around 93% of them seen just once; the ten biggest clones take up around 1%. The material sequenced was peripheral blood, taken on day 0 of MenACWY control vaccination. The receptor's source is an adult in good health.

The CDR3 protein is CASSLGATGSYGYTF. The CDR3 DNA is TGCGCCAGCAGCTTGGGGGCGACAGGCTCCTATGGCTACACCTTC. The rearrangement links TRBV5-1 to TRBJ1-2; D is possibly TRBD1 (6 bases). V was trimmed by 0 bases and J by 4 bases, leaving 13 bases between them. Germline V gene lookup returns CDR1 SGHRS and CDR2 YFSETQ. There are 15 residues in the CDR3.